Below, 21 T cell receptor beta chains from the same sample are listed, as sequenced in a study of T cells after posttransplantation cyclophosphamide. Profiling relied on immunoSEQ multiplex PCR, and the TCRdb table lists in-frame clones only, not all of them. This table holds 25,000 or so clones, 86% found once. What was sequenced was PBMCs. These TCRs come from an older woman with a blood cancer, CMV-positive, and with a related stem cell donor.

This clone was counted only a few times. This chain links TRBV6-1 with TRBJ2-5; TRBD2 aligns across 8 bases. The CDR3 consists of 15 residues. Per the germline V gene, CDR1 is MNHNS and CDR2 is SASEGT. V dropped 2 bases and J dropped 4; count of bases not matched to a gene: 6. CDR3: CASSEPGLGGETQYF. CDR3 in DNA: TGTGCCAGCAGTGAACCGGGACTAGGGGGAGAGACCCAGTACTTC.

By its share, this clone is medium-sized (0.01 to 0.1%). V is TRBV5-1 and J is TRBJ1-3, with 7 bases identical to TRBD1. Per germline, CDR1 SGHRS and CDR2 YFSETQ. The J segment lost 0 bases and the V segment lost 3 bases, leaving 6 bases of the junction unmatched. The CDR3 consists of 16 residues. CDR3 loop: CASSSGDRTSGNTIYF. DNA for the CDR3: TGCGCCAGCAGCTCAGGGGACAGAACCTCTGGAAACACCATATATTTT.

V gene TRBV19 combines with J gene TRBJ1-3; no firm D call. CDR3 length: 14 amino acids. V gave up 10 bases and J gave up 3 bases, with 16 bases separating them. Germline V gene data show CDR1 as LNHDA and CDR2 as SQIVND (reference sequence). CDR3 DNA: TGTGCCACCCACCGCGGAGGCAATGGAAACACCATATATTTT. Amino acid sequence: CATHRGGNGNTIYF.

This chain connects TRBV5-1 to TRBJ2-7; D is possibly TRBD2 (5 bases). Trimming left V 6 bases short and J 2 bases short, with 12 bases between. The CDR3 covers 13 residues. Per the germline V gene, CDR1 is SGHRS and CDR2 is YFSETQ. The DNA for the CDR3 is TGCGCCAGCACCCCCCCGGGAACCTACGAGCAGTACTTC. Protein: CASTPPGTYEQYF.

The chain has TRBV6-5 and TRBJ1-2; D gene ambiguous. Germline V gene data show CDR1 as MNHEY and CDR2 as SVGAGI. This CDR3 contains 14 residues. Trimming removed 6 bases at V and 4 bases at J, with 15 bases between. The CDR3: CASRPPDEAYGYTF. Written as DNA, the CDR3 is TGTGCCAGCAGACCACCTGATGAGGCCTATGGCTACACCTTC.

CDR3 residues: CASSRDRGELFF. As DNA, the CDR3 is TGTGCCAGCAGCCGGGACAGGGGGGAGCTGTTTTTT. The chain couples TRBV7-9 to TRBJ2-2; the match to TRBD1 covers 8 bases. Unmatched junction bases numbered 1, after V lost 5 bases and J lost 8 bases. The CDR3 extends over 12 amino acids. Germline CDR1 reads SEHNR; CDR2 reads FQNEAQ (reference sequence).

Of note for this clone: The junction shows a germline mismatch at one end, possibly a read error. The gene calls are TRBV13 and TRBJ2-2; D perhaps matches TRBD1 (5 bases). The CDR3 loop spans 15 amino acids. Germline assignment: CDR1 PRHDT and CDR2 FYEKMQ (reference sequence). CDR3 DNA: TGTGCCAGCGGCTTAAGTCTAGGGGATGACGGGGAGCTGTTTTTT. Encoded protein: CASGLSLGDDGELFF.

V is TRBV6-5 and J is TRBJ2-1, with D perhaps TRBD2 (5 bases). The germline CDR1 and CDR2 sequences are MNHEY and SVGAGI. The CDR3 contains 15 residues. The V end lost 2 bases, the J end lost 9 bases, and 17 bases lay between the germline ends. The CDR3 DNA is TGTGCCAGCAGTTACGAGGGATGGTTCGGTGGTGAGCAGTTCTTC. It yields the protein CASSYEGWFGGEQFF.

The J gene is TRBJ2-3, the V gene TRBV21-1; TRBD2, as called in the table, went unchecked against the DNA. TRBV21-1 has pseudogene status. The CDR3 extends over 15 amino acids. For the CDR3, the DNA is TGTGCCAGCAGCAAAGAGGCCGGGAGTACAGATACGCAGTATTTT. Encoded protein: CASSKEAGSTDTQYF.

The chain couples TRBV7-2 to TRBJ2-7; 13 bases agree with TRBD2. This CDR3 spans 17 amino acids. J was trimmed by 4 bases and V by 4 bases; bases with no gene match: 10. Germline V gene sequence: CDR1 SGHTA, CDR2 FQGNSA. CDR3 DNA: TGTGCCAGCAGCTCAACTAGGGGACTAGCGGGACGTTACGAGCAGTACTTC. Its protein product is CASSSTRGLAGRYEQYF.

This clone was detected once. The genes are TRBV4-2 and TRBJ1-1; D not resolved. Trimming removed 4 bases at V and 0 bases at J, with 18 bases between. Germline CDR1 is LGHNA and CDR2 is YNFKEQ. There are 17 residues in the CDR3. The CDR3 DNA sequence: TGTGCCAGCAGCCGCAAACTGGCAGGCGGGATGAACACTGAAGCTTTCTTT. Translation: CASSRKLAGGMNTEAFF.

J is TRBJ2-1 and V is TRBV7-9; D possibly corresponds to TRBD1 (6 bases). CDR1 and CDR2 (germline): SEHNR, FQNEAQ (reference sequence). This CDR3 contains 15 residues. Trimming removed 3 bases from V and 4 bases from J, with 13 bases in between. The CDR3 sequence: CASSLGTGPYNEQFF. The CDR3 DNA reads as TGTGCCAGCAGCTTGGGAACAGGGCCGTACAATGAGCAGTTCTTC.

The chain couples TRBV14 to TRBJ2-1, with 8 bases that match TRBD1. This CDR3 has 14 residues. The germline V gene has CDR1 SGHDN and CDR2 FVKESK. After removal of 3 bases from V and 4 bases from J, the junction contained 2 bases not matched to a gene. The CDR3 is CASSHQGAYNEQFF. The CDR3 nucleotides are TGTGCCAGCAGCCACCAGGGGGCGTACAATGAGCAGTTCTTC.

Notes on this clone: One end of the junction is discordant with germline, which a read error may explain. The chain employs TRBV2 and TRBJ1-4; 7 bases fit TRBD1. The length of the CDR3 is 14 residues. From germline, CDR1 is SNHLY and CDR2 FYNNEI. DNA for the CDR3: TGTGCCAGCCGTGACAGGGCGCCTAATGAAAAACTGTTTTTT. Residues: CASRDRAPNEKLFF.

CDR3 protein: CATSRGTGSSYEQYF. Written as DNA, the CDR3 is TGTGCCACCAGCAGAGGAACGGGGAGCTCCTACGAGCAGTACTTC. This chain uses TRBV15 with TRBJ2-5; a weak D match, TRBD2 (5 bases). Near its end, the DNA agrees better with TRBJ2-7, so the J call may be wrong. This CDR3 comprises 15 residues. The germline gives CDR1 LNHNV, CDR2 YYDKDF (reference sequence).

This clone was recorded once. This chain joins TRBV18 and TRBJ1-5; D not certain. Germline lookup yields CDR1 KGHSH and CDR2 LQKENI. The CDR3 sequence is 15 residues long. V was cut by 5 bases and J by 7 bases, with 18 bases left in between. This chain's CDR3 is CASSGEWGGGQPQHF. DNA of the CDR3: TGTGCCAGCTCAGGGGAGTGGGGAGGCGGCCAGCCCCAGCATTTT. Based on the CDR3 plus reference TRBV18 and TRBJ1-5, the full variable domain is NAGVMQNPRHLVRRRGQEARLRCSPMKGHSHVYWYRQLPEEGLKFMVYLQKENIIDESGMPKERFSAEFPKEGPSILRIQQVVRGDSAAYFCASSGEWGGGQPQHFGDGTRLSIL.

The chain uses TRBV27 and TRBJ2-5; the match to TRBD1 covers 7 bases. The V gene's germline CDR1 is MNHEY and CDR2 SMNVEV (reference sequence). There are 16 residues in the CDR3. Unmatched junction bases numbered 11, after V lost 5 bases and J lost 2 bases. The CDR3 loop is CASSTLSAQGQETQYF. As DNA, the CDR3 is TGTGCCAGCAGTACCTTGTCAGCACAGGGGCAAGAGACCCAGTACTTC.

The chain has TRBV7-7 and TRBJ2-1, with 7 bases fitting TRBD2. The CDR3 length is 15 residues. From germline, CDR1 is SSHAT and CDR2 FNYEAQ (reference sequence). The V gene end was trimmed by 5 bases and the J gene end by 4 bases; junction bases not matched to a gene: 8. CDR3 sequence (DNA): TGTGCCAGCAGCATGGGTAGCGGGTCTTACAATGAGCAGTTCTTC. It codes for CASSMGSGSYNEQFF.

This chain links TRBV2 with TRBJ2-1; 11 nucleotides line up with TRBD1. This CDR3 region has 16 residues. Germline values: CDR1 SNHLY, CDR2 FYNNEI. J lost 9 bases, V lost 3 bases, and 10 bases had no gene match. CDR3 sequence reads: CASSEAGTGGYAEQFF. The DNA for the CDR3 is TGTGCCAGCAGTGAGGCCGGGACAGGGGGATACGCTGAGCAGTTCTTC.

This chain joins TRBV7-9 and TRBJ1-4, with a weak D call TRBD1 (6 bases). Between the trimmed V and J ends, which lost 5 bases and 6 bases, there was a span of 13 bases. CDR1 SEHNR and CDR2 FQNEAQ come from the germline V gene (reference sequence). The CDR3 is 14 amino acids. The CDR3 region is CASSHQGSDEKLFF. CDR3 in DNA: TGTGCCAGCAGCCACCAGGGGTCGGATGAAAAACTGTTTTTT.

V and J are TRBV11-2 and TRBJ2-2, with 8 bases lining up with TRBD2. The trim removed 8 bases at V and 3 bases at J, leaving 8 bases unmatched. CDR3 length: 15 amino acids. The germline V gene encodes CDR1 SGHAT and CDR2 FQNNGV. CDR3 region: CASGPRAGDTGELFF. CDR3 DNA: TGTGCCAGCGGGCCCCGAGCGGGGGACACCGGGGAGCTGTTTTTT.